This passage covers 4 T cell receptor beta chains from one sample sequenced in a study of graft-versus-host responses after intestinal transplantation. Produced via immunoSEQ multiplex PCR; TCRdb's table is partial and in-frame only. In the table there are fewer than 95,000 clones, roughly 92% of which are singletons. These receptors have no known antigen. The specimen was unstimulated CD8+ T cells sorted from spleen or lymph node cells, collected before transplant. Every receptor here comes from a human donor who was the organ donor for an intestinal transplant.

The CDR3 protein is CASSLAQGSMYTEAFF. CDR3 sequence (DNA): TGTGCCAGCAGCTTAGCACAGGGATCCATGTACACTGAAGCTTTCTTT. J is TRBJ1-1 and V is TRBV7-8, with a tentative D call TRBD1 (6 bases). Germline V lookup: CDR1 SGHVS, CDR2 FQNEAQ. The CDR3 has 16 residues. The V gene lost 0 bases and the J gene lost 3 bases, with 14 bases spanning the gap. The whole variable domain, remainder taken from reference TRBV7-8 and TRBJ1-1, is GAGVSQSPRYKVAKRGQDVALRCDPISGHVSLFWYQQALGQGPEFLTYFQNEAQLDKSGLPSDRFFAERPEGSVSTLKIQRTQQEDSAVYLCASSLAQGSMYTEAFFGQGTRLTVV.

The chain joins TRBV19 to TRBJ1-3; D is possibly TRBD1 (5 bases). CDR1 and CDR2 from the germline V gene are LNHDA and SQIVND (reference sequence). The CDR3 has 16 residues. V gave up 4 bases and J gave up 0 bases, with 13 bases separating them. The DNA of the CDR3 is TGTGCCAGTAGTACCACGGGGGACTACTCTGGAAACACCATATATTTT. It codes for CASSTTGDYSGNTIYF.

V usage is TRBV4-1 and J usage is TRBJ1-5; D is ambiguous. CDR1 and CDR2 from the germline V gene are MGHRA and YSYEKL. There are 14 residues in the CDR3. V lost 0 bases to trimming and J lost 1 base, with 4 bases between them. The CDR3, as DNA: TGCGCCAGCAGCCAAGACATCAGCAATCAGCCCCAGCATTTT. This gives the protein CASSQDISNQPQHF.

The rearrangement links TRBV11-2 to TRBJ2-1; D is unclear. Trimming shortened V by 0 bases and J by 4 bases, and 4 bases separated the two germline ends. Germline values: CDR1 SGHAT, CDR2 FQNNGV. The CDR3 spans 13 residues. The CDR3 sequence: CASSLDRYNEQFF. In DNA form, the CDR3 reads TGTGCCAGCAGCTTAGATCGGTACAATGAGCAGTTCTTC.